This T cell receptor beta chain was recorded in a study of OX40 agonist ivuxolimab in advanced cancers. Across the study: Ivuxolimab, an antibody acting as an agonist of OX40 (CD134), was used to treat patients. Patients were approximately 80% male with ages about 23 to 80, mean roughly 55. Eligibility rules accepted prior anti-PD-1, anti-PD-L1 or anti-CTLA-4 therapy, and over 30% had some.

The CDR3 has 15 residues. With 3 bases removed from V and 0 bases from J, the gap between germline ends came to 11 bases. The germline gives CDR1 SEHNR, CDR2 FQNEAQ (reference sequence). Anyone with autoimmune disease history or systemic immunosuppression was excluded. TCRdb keeps only in-frame clones here, not all; method: immunoSEQ multiplex PCR. The sample includes more than 45,000 clones, around nine tenths of them seen just once. The V gene is TRBV7-9, the J gene TRBJ1-1; D remains unclear. The input for sequencing was CD4+ or CD8+ T cells sorted from blood, taken in a trial of the OX40 agonist ivuxolimab. This receptor was taken from an adult with an advanced solid tumor such as melanoma, head and neck, liver or kidney cancer. CDR3 region: CASSFGGLMNTEAFF. The CDR3 DNA reads as TGTGCCAGCAGCTTTGGAGGGCTCATGAACACTGAAGCTTTCTTT.